These 13 T cell receptor beta chains came from one sample sequenced in a study of blood T cell repertoires in COVID-19. Measured with immunoSEQ multiplex PCR; TCRdb has only the in-frame clones, and not every one. The sample carries a few hundred thousand clones, approximately 90% recorded once. Sequencing was carried out using PBMCs or T cells enriched from blood (not recorded which). The receptors originated from an older woman in a cohort exposed to, infected with or recovered from COVID-19 (not recorded which).

The chain recombines TRBV6-5 with TRBJ2-1; D not resolved. V lost 2 bases to trimming and J lost 7 bases, with 3 bases between them. CDR1 is MNHEY and CDR2 is SVGAGI in the germline V gene. This CDR3 contains 11 residues. Written as DNA, the CDR3 is TGTGCCAGCAGTTACCTAAATGAGCAGTTCTTC. Protein product: CASSYLNEQFF.

V usage is TRBV5-1 and J usage is TRBJ1-4, with 9 bases that match TRBD1. Per germline, CDR1 SGHRS and CDR2 YFSETQ. The length of the CDR3 is 14 residues. Unmatched junction bases numbered 6, after V lost 4 bases and J lost 8 bases. The CDR3 protein is CASSRDRAEEKLFF. The CDR3 DNA sequence: TGCGCCAGCAGCCGGGACAGGGCGGAAGAAAAACTGTTTTTT.

The chain has TRBV5-1 and TRBJ2-3; 7 bases map to TRBD1. V gave up 3 bases and J gave up 2 bases; unmatched junction bases: 3. CDR1 SGHRS and CDR2 YFSETQ come from the germline V gene. The CDR3 runs 14 residues. The chain's CDR3 is CASSSGQLTDTQYF. The CDR3 DNA reads TGCGCCAGCAGCTCGGGACAGCTCACAGATACGCAGTATTTT. Full variable domain (rest looked up from reference TRBV5-1 and TRBJ2-3): KAGVTQTPRYLIKTRGQQVTLSCSPISGHRSVSWYQQTPGQGLQFLFEYFSETQRNKGNFPGRFSGRQFSNSRSEMNVSTLELGDSALYLCASSSGQLTDTQYFGPGTRLTVL.

The chain carries TRBV5-5 and TRBJ1-2, with a weak D call TRBD1 (6 bases). The germline V gene encodes CDR1 SGHKS and CDR2 YYEKEE (reference sequence). This CDR3 is built from 17 residues. The V end lost 1 base, the J end lost 4 bases, and 20 bases lay between the germline ends. The chain's CDR3 is CASSLSLTVQGSYGYTF. Here the CDR3 DNA reads TGTGCCAGCAGCTTGTCGTTGACGGTACAGGGCTCCTATGGCTACACCTTC.

Concerning this clone: The sample holds other DNA sequences that translate to the same CDR3. This rearrangement joins TRBV5-4 to TRBJ2-7, with D possibly TRBD2 on 6 matching bases. V was trimmed by 2 bases and J by 0 bases, leaving 12 bases between them. Germline V gene data show CDR1 as SGHNT and CDR2 as YYREEE (reference sequence). This CDR3 contains 15 residues. CDR3 sequence: CASSLAAGSSYEQYF. The CDR3 DNA sequence: TGTGCCAGCAGCTTAGCGGCGGGGAGCTCCTACGAGCAGTACTTC.

In its sample, this clone was seen once. The chain uses TRBV7-2 and TRBJ2-5; 10 bases map to TRBD1. Losses at the gene ends were 1 base for V and 5 bases for J; bases not matched to a gene: 4. The CDR3 is made up of 15 amino acids. Germline V CDR1 and CDR2: SGHTA, FQGNSA. In DNA, the CDR3 is TGTGCCAGCAGCTTAGGCGGGACAGGGGTCGAGACCCAGTACTTC. It yields the protein CASSLGGTGVETQYF.

The CDR3 DNA reads TGCGCCAGCAGCTTGGTACCCGGGGTCAATCAGCCCCAGCATTTT. Translated: CASSLVPGVNQPQHF. The chain is built from TRBV5-1 and TRBJ1-5; D uncertain. Between the trimmed V and J ends, which lost 0 bases and 3 bases, there was a span of 10 bases. The germline CDR1 and CDR2 sequences are SGHRS and YFSETQ. The CDR3 is made up of 15 amino acids. The whole variable domain, remainder taken from reference TRBV5-1 and TRBJ1-5, is KAGVTQTPRYLIKTRGQQVTLSCSPISGHRSVSWYQQTPGQGLQFLFEYFSETQRNKGNFPGRFSGRQFSNSRSEMNVSTLELGDSALYLCASSLVPGVNQPQHFGDGTRLSIL.

In nucleotides, the CDR3 is TGTGCCAGCAGGGGGAGTCCCAATCAGCCCCAGCATTTT. Encoded protein: CASRGSPNQPQHF. The gene calls are TRBV2 and TRBJ1-5; no clear D. The V gene lost 6 bases and the J gene lost 3 bases, with 9 bases spanning the gap. Germline V lookup: CDR1 SNHLY, CDR2 FYNNEI. The CDR3 totals 13 residues.

The rearrangement links TRBV13 to TRBJ2-1, with TRBD2 identical over 7 bases. The junction had 12 bases not matched to a gene; V was cut back by 4 bases and J by 3 bases. The CDR3 is 17 residues long. Per germline, CDR1 PRHDT and CDR2 FYEKMQ (reference sequence). CDR3 nucleotides: TGTGCCAGCAGCTCCCCGACCCTTAGCGGGCTCTACAATGAGCAGTTCTTC. Encoded protein: CASSSPTLSGLYNEQFF. Full variable domain (rest looked up from reference TRBV13 and TRBJ2-1): AAGVIQSPRHLIKEKRETATLKCYPIPRHDTVYWYQQGPGQDPQFLISFYEKMQSDKGSIPDRFSAQQFSDYHSELNMSSLELGDSALYFCASSSPTLSGLYNEQFFGPGTRLTVL.

This clone was counted only a few times. The chain is built from TRBV7-3 and TRBJ2-7; TRBD2 agrees at 14 bases. Germline assignment: CDR1 SGHTA and CDR2 FQGTGA. CDR3 length: 17 residues. The junction had 10 bases not matched to a gene; V was cut back by 5 bases and J by 4 bases. Here the CDR3 reads CASSRTRTSGRLYEQYF. CDR3 bases: TGTGCCAGCAGCCGAACTAGGACTAGCGGGAGGTTATACGAGCAGTACTTC.

The gene calls are TRBV15 and TRBJ2-7, with TRBD2 matching 11 bases. CDR1 and CDR2 from the germline V gene are LNHNV and YYDKDF (reference sequence). The CDR3 loop spans 17 amino acids. The V segment lost 5 bases and the J segment 2 bases; nucleotides outside the gene matches: 11. This CDR3 reads CATSLTPSGRNAYEQYF. In nucleotides, the CDR3 is TGTGCCACCAGCCTTACCCCTAGCGGGAGGAACGCCTACGAGCAGTACTTC.

This CDR3 is CASSPTTGNNQPQHF. The CDR3 nucleotides read TGCGCCAGCAGCCCTACGACAGGGAACAATCAGCCCCAGCATTTT. The chain links TRBV5-1 to TRBJ1-5; TRBD1 matches 7 bases. The CDR3 spans 15 residues. Germline V gene lookup returns CDR1 SGHRS and CDR2 YFSETQ. Trimming at V came to 4 bases and at J to 3 bases, leaving 7 bases not matched to a gene.

The chain couples TRBV5-1 to TRBJ2-5; TRBD2 matches at 7 bases. J gave up 2 bases and V 0 bases, and 13 bases lay outside the gene matches. Per the germline V gene, CDR1 is SGHRS and CDR2 is YFSETQ. This CDR3 has 18 amino acids. This CDR3 is CASSLAGSGGVIQETQYF. The CDR3, as DNA: TGCGCCAGCAGCTTGGCCGGATCGGGAGGAGTGATACAAGAGACCCAGTACTTC. The whole variable domain, filled in from reference TRBV5-1 and TRBJ2-5, reads KAGVTQTPRYLIKTRGQQVTLSCSPISGHRSVSWYQQTPGQGLQFLFEYFSETQRNKGNFPGRFSGRQFSNSRSEMNVSTLELGDSALYLCASSLAGSGGVIQETQYFGPGTRLLVL.